Presented here are 11 T cell receptor beta chains from one specimen sequenced in a study of Ad26.COV2.S vaccination and SARS-CoV-2 variants. Treatment described: some 19 received Ad26.COV2.S at low or high dose, single or two shots; several received placebo; per-sample allocation not given. The samples were gathered on day 63 after the first injection of vaccine or placebo. Some clones are missing from TCRdb's copy, which holds only in-frame ones; the method was immunoSEQ multiplex PCR. The sample shows some 320,000 clones, more than 70% of them seen only once. The sequencing used peripheral blood, collected in a trial of Ad26.COV2.S vaccine versus placebo. These receptors all stem from a person between 18 and 65 years old who received the Ad26.COV2.S COVID-19 vaccine or a placebo.

This chain links TRBV19 with TRBJ1-1; no clear D. V dropped 7 bases and J dropped 0 bases, with 12 bases sitting between them. This CDR3 has 14 amino acids. Germline CDR1 and CDR2: LNHDA and SQIVND (reference sequence). Here the CDR3 reads CASTPPLMNTEAFF. DNA for the CDR3: TGTGCCAGTACCCCTCCCCTTATGAACACTGAAGCTTTCTTT.

The chain uses TRBV29-1 and TRBJ1-4; D possibly corresponds to TRBD1 (6 bases). This CDR3 region has 12 residues. The germline V and J ends were trimmed by 5 bases and 7 bases, with 11 bases remaining between them. CDR1 is SQVTM and CDR2 is ANQGSEA in the germline V gene. This chain's CDR3 is CSVKAGAEKLFF. CDR3 in DNA: TGCAGCGTTAAGGCAGGGGCTGAAAAACTGTTTTTT.

The V call is TRBV7-9, the J call TRBJ1-3, with D uncertain. This CDR3 is built from 14 residues. The germline V gene has CDR1 SEHNR and CDR2 FQNEAQ (reference sequence). Trimming took off 0 bases at V and 1 base at J, with 4 bases between the two ends. The CDR3 DNA is TGTGCCAGCAGCTTAGCAGGGTCTGGAAACACCATATATTTT. This encodes CASSLAGSGNTIYF.

V gene TRBV5-1 combines with J gene TRBJ1-4, with 7 bases that match TRBD1. Germline V gives CDR1 SGHRS, CDR2 YFSETQ. Unmatched junction bases numbered 6, after V lost 3 bases and J lost 7 bases. The CDR3 runs to 14 residues. Here the CDR3 reads CASSSRQGSEKLFF. In DNA, the CDR3 is TGCGCCAGCAGCTCAAGACAGGGCTCTGAAAAACTGTTTTTT.

The rearrangement links TRBV9 to TRBJ1-2; D is unclear. Germline CDR1 and CDR2: SGDLS and YYNGEE. Deletions cut 3 bases from V and 3 bases from J, with 9 bases between. The CDR3 consists of 13 residues. For the CDR3, the DNA is TGTGCCAGCAGCGACTACAGAGACTATGGCTACACCTTC. This translates into CASSDYRDYGYTF.

The rearrangement joins TRBV6-5 to TRBJ1-6, with 8 bases lining up with TRBD1. With V trimmed by 6 bases and J by 10 bases, 5 bases remained unmatched. Germline CDR1 and CDR2: MNHEY and SVGAGI. The CDR3 runs 13 residues. CDR3 in amino acids: CASSGTGPSPLHF. The CDR3 nucleotides are TGTGCCAGCAGCGGGACAGGACCATCACCCCTCCACTTT.

The chain is built from TRBV30 and TRBJ1-2, with 12 bases matching TRBD1. The V and J ends lost 4 bases and 6 bases, in that order; junction bases with no gene match: 9. From germline, CDR1 is GTSNPN and CDR2 SVGIG (reference sequence). The CDR3 contains 15 residues. The chain's CDR3 is CAWKRPGTGGHGYTF. CDR3 nucleotides: TGTGCCTGGAAGAGACCCGGGACAGGGGGCCATGGCTACACCTTC. The variable domain in full, completed from reference TRBV30 and TRBJ1-2, reads SQTIHQWPATLVQPVGSPLSLECTVEGTSNPNLYWYRQAAGRGLQLLFYSVGIGQISSEVPQNLSASRPQDRQFILSSKKLLLSDSGFYLCAWKRPGTGGHGYTFGSGTRLTVV.

The chain combines TRBV18 with TRBJ1-6; TRBD1 matches 7 bases. The CDR3 spans 15 residues. Germline CDR1 and CDR2: KGHSH and LQKENI. The J segment lost 5 bases and the V segment lost 2 bases, leaving 3 bases of the junction unmatched. The CDR3 protein is CASSPGTADNSPLHF. CDR3 coding DNA: TGTGCCAGCTCACCAGGGACAGCAGATAATTCACCCCTCCACTTT.

The chain uses TRBV5-4 and TRBJ2-2; TRBD2 agrees at 9 bases. The CDR3 covers 16 residues. V trimming: 3 bases; J trimming: 0 bases; junction bases outside the gene matches: 3. The germline V gene encodes CDR1 SGHNT and CDR2 YYREEE (reference sequence). CDR3 loop: CASSSSGASNTGELFF. In DNA, the CDR3 is TGTGCCAGCAGCTCTAGCGGGGCCTCGAACACCGGGGAGCTGTTTTTT.

This clone was observed a few times. The chain links TRBV5-1 to TRBJ2-3; 11 bases are shared with TRBD2. The CDR3 is 18 residues long. Trimming at V came to 0 bases and at J to 4 bases, leaving 10 bases not matched to a gene. The V gene's germline CDR1 is SGHRS and CDR2 YFSETQ. The CDR3 region has the DNA TGCGCCAGCAGCTTGGCCCCGAGTAGCGGGGGGGCCGCAGATACGCAGTATTTT. Translation gives CASSLAPSSGGAADTQYF.

The chain is built from TRBV7-2 and TRBJ2-3; 9 bases are shared with TRBD2. Germline trimming cut 5 bases from V and 5 bases from J; bases unmatched to any gene: 8. The CDR3 is 15 residues long. CDR1 is SGHTA, CDR2 FQGNSA, per germline. The CDR3 nucleotides are TGTGCCAGCAGCCCTAGCGGGCGGGGGGGAGATACGCAGTATTTT. Protein sequence: CASSPSGRGGDTQYF. Full variable domain (rest looked up from reference TRBV7-2 and TRBJ2-3): GAGVSQSPSNKVTEKGKDVELRCDPISGHTALYWYRQSLGQGLEFLIYFQGNSAPDKSGLPSDRFSAERTGGSVSTLTIQRTQQEDSAVYLCASSPSGRGGDTQYFGPGTRLTVL.